What follows describes a single T cell receptor (beta chain). The sample comes from a study of blood T cell repertoires in COVID-19. TCRdb keeps only in-frame clones here, not all; method: immunoSEQ multiplex PCR. The sample includes more than 100,000 clones, 75% to 90% seen only once; the top ten take about 4.5%. Germline lookup yields CDR1 SGHRS and CDR2 YFSETQ. The CDR3 extends over 14 amino acids. The trim removed 2 bases at V and 6 bases at J, leaving 8 bases unmatched. V usage is TRBV5-1 and J usage is TRBJ2-7; the match to TRBD2 covers 7 bases. Sample: peripheral blood. This clonotype was sampled from a man aged 40-50 years with acute or convalescent COVID-19. The CDR3 is CASSLLAGVGEQYF. CDR3 coding DNA: TGCGCCAGCAGCTTATTGGCGGGAGTTGGCGAGCAGTACTTC.